The 32 T cell receptor beta chains below all came from one sample that was sequenced in a study of tissue T cells after allogeneic stem cell transplantation. TCRdb keeps only in-frame clones here, not all; method: immunoSEQ multiplex PCR. The sample shows about 2,800 clones, approximately 39% of them seen only once. Time point denoted: mouse harvest day 14 after allogeneic transplant. Mouse grafts combined 10^7 T-cell-depleted bone marrow cells with 10^6 splenic CD5+ T cells. The sequenced sample consisted of gut tissue. These receptors all stem from a female BALB/c mouse given C57BL/6 T cells with graft-versus-host disease after an allogeneic hematopoietic cell transplant.

Regarding this clone: Mouse gene names apply. The read falls 1 residue short of the CDR3 end, and the missing part is taken from the germline J gene. The V and J genes are TRBV2 and TRBJ2-3; 8 bases map to TRBD2. This CDR3 contains 16 residues. Germline CDR1 is LGHNA and CDR2 is YSYQKL. Losses at the gene ends were 0 bases for V and 0 bases for J; bases not matched to a gene: 2. This chain's CDR3 is CASSQEGGASAETLYF. Partial CDR3 DNA: TGTGCCAGCAGCCAAGAAGGGGGGGCTAGTGCAGAAACGCTGTAT.

In the case of this clone: Gene names and germline refer to mouse. The read terminates 1 residue before the CDR3 end, so the remaining end is supplied by the germline J gene. The chain couples TRBV26 to TRBJ2-1, with D tentatively TRBD1 (5 bases). The CDR3 is 13 amino acids. V gave up 2 bases and J gave up 4 bases, with 6 bases separating them. The germline CDR1 and CDR2 sequences are KGHPV and FQNQEV (reference sequence). The chain's CDR3 is CASSLEGYAEQFF. CDR3 bases read: TGTGCCAGCAGTCTGGAGGGGTATGCTGAGCAGTTC.

Of note for this clone: The gene names here belong to mouse. The read comes to an end 1 residue before the CDR3 does, leaving the germline J gene to fill in the end. J is TRBJ1-2 and V is TRBV13-3; D not certain. From germline, CDR1 is NNHDY and CDR2 SYVADS. Trimming shortened V by 2 bases and J by 0 bases, and 8 bases separated the two germline ends. The CDR3 covers 14 residues. CDR3 residues: CASSEETTNSDYTF. The sequenced CDR3 bases are TGTGCCAGCAGTGAAGAGACAACAAACTCCGACTACACC.

This clone was detected only a few times. Gene and germline names: mouse. The observed sequence ends 1 residue before the CDR3 terminus, with the missing tail filled in from the germline J gene. V and J are TRBV23 and TRBJ1-4; the table calls TRBD1, which could not be checked here. Germline V gene data show CDR1 as KGHTA and CDR2 as FQNQQP. This CDR3 comprises 17 residues. The CDR3 DNA, read in part, is TGCTCCAGCAGTCAATCAAGGGGAGGAATTTCCAACGAAAGATTATTT. As protein: CSSSQSRGGISNERLF. The whole CDR3 reads CSSSQSRGGISNERLFF. The variable domain in full, completed from reference TRBV23 and TRBJ1-4, reads DAAVTQKPRYLIKMKGQEAEMKCIPEKGHTAVFWYQQKQSKELKFLIYFQNQQPLDQIDMVKERFSAVCPSSSLCSLGIRTCEAEDSALYLCSSSQSRGGISNERLFFGHGTKLSVL.

This clone came up once. Germline and genes: mouse. Read sequence stops 1 residue before the CDR3 end, and the germline J gene provides the missing end. The V call is TRBV16, the J call TRBJ2-4; TRBD1 is a possible D gene (6 bases). The V gene lost 6 bases and the J gene lost 5 bases, with 6 bases spanning the gap. This CDR3 region has 11 residues. The germline V gene encodes CDR1 SGHSA and CDR2 FRNQAP. The CDR3 bases that were read are TGTGCAAGCAGACAGGGAAACACCTTGTAC. Protein product: CASRQGNTLY. The entire CDR3 reads CASRQGNTLYF.

This clone was seen a handful of times. The gene symbols are mouse symbols. The CDR3 end is not reached by the read, which stops 1 residue before it; the germline J gene fills it in. V is TRBV16 and J is TRBJ2-7; 11 nucleotides match TRBD1. Per the germline V gene, CDR1 is SGHSA and CDR2 is FRNQAP. The ends lost 3 bases at V and 4 bases at J; junction bases unmatched: 2. The CDR3 has 14 amino acids. The sequenced CDR3 bases are TGTGCAAGCAGCTTCGGGACAGGGGGTTATGAACAGTAC. As protein: CASSFGTGGYEQY. From start to end, the CDR3 is CASSFGTGGYEQYF.

In this sample, this clone turned up a few times. Mouse gene names and germline throughout. The read comes to an end 1 residue before the CDR3 does, leaving the germline J gene to fill in the end. This sequence joins TRBV12-1 and TRBJ1-3; TRBD1 matches 8 bases. The CDR3 length is 13 residues. J lost 4 bases, V lost 2 bases, and 0 bases had no gene match. The V gene's germline CDR1 is SGHSN and CDR2 HYEKVE. Partial CDR3 DNA: TGTGCCAGCTCTCGACAGGGGGGAAATACGCTCTAT. Protein sequence: CASSRQGGNTLY. The CDR3 reads in full as CASSRQGGNTLYF. The full variable domain, completed using reference TRBV12-1 and TRBJ1-3, is DSGVVQSPRHIIKEKGGRSVLTCIPISGHSNVVWYQQTLGKELKFLIQHYEKVERDKGFLPSRFSVQQFDDYHSEMNMSALELEDSAMYFCASSRQGGNTLYFGEGSRLIVV.

This clone was seen a few times. Gene names denote mouse genes. The CDR3 end lies 1 residue beyond the end of the read and is filled in from the germline J gene. V usage is TRBV26 and J usage is TRBJ2-4; TRBD2 matches 8 bases. The CDR3 is 16 residues long. The V gene's germline CDR1 is KGHPV and CDR2 FQNQEV (reference sequence). Germline trimming cut 2 bases from V and 0 bases from J; bases unmatched to any gene: 4. The CDR3: CASSLTGGPSQNTLYF. The sequenced part of the CDR3 DNA is TGTGCCAGCAGTCTGACTGGGGGACCTAGTCAAAACACCTTGTAC. Full variable domain (rest looked up from reference TRBV26 and TRBJ2-4): NSKVIQTPRYLVKGQGQKAKMRCIPEKGHPVVFWYQQNKNNEFKFLINFQNQEVLQQIDMTEKRFSAECPSNSPCSLEIQSSEAGDSALYLCASSLTGGPSQNTLYFGAGTRLSVL.

Worth noting for this clone: Genes and germline are mouse. The CDR3 end is not reached by the read, which stops 1 residue before it; the germline J gene fills it in. The chain has TRBV3 and TRBJ2-5; D gene ambiguous. Germline V gene sequence: CDR1 SNHLY, CDR2 FYNGKV (reference sequence). V was shortened by 3 bases and J by 2 bases, with 6 bases between the two germline ends. The CDR3 runs to 13 residues. Partial CDR3 DNA: TGTGCCAGCAGCTTTCGACCCCAAGACACCCAGTAC. It yields the protein CASSFRPQDTQY. The whole CDR3 protein is CASSFRPQDTQYF.

This clone was recorded a few times. Gene names and germline match the mouse. The CDR3 bases that were read are TGTGCCAGCTCTCTCTGGACAGGGGATGGAAATACGCTCTAT. It specifies CASSLWTGDGNTLY. The CDR3 in full is CASSLWTGDGNTLYF. The V call is TRBV12-2, the J call TRBJ1-3; TRBD1 matches at 9 bases. The CDR3 goes on 1 residue after the read ends, and that part is filled in from the germline J gene. The germline gives CDR1 SGHLS, CDR2 HYDKME. The CDR3 totals 15 residues. Trimming took 0 bases from V and 3 from J; bases not matched to a gene: 2.

This clone counts as medium-sized (0.01 to 0.1%). Gene names denote mouse genes. Read data end 1 residue before the CDR3 end; the end is taken from the germline J gene. V gene TRBV19 combines with J gene TRBJ2-7; D is perhaps TRBD1 (5 bases). The CDR3 loop spans 13 amino acids. V lost 2 bases and J 3 bases, leaving 9 bases between the germline ends. Germline V lookup: CDR1 FNHDT, CDR2 SITEND (reference sequence). Partial CDR3 DNA: TGTGCCAGCAGTATGGACAAAATCTATGAACAGTAC. This encodes CASSMDKIYEQY. The entire CDR3 reads CASSMDKIYEQYF.

This clone was picked up a small number of times. The genes are named according to mouse. Sequencing ends 1 residue short of the CDR3 end; the germline J gene provides the rest. This chain joins TRBV26 and TRBJ2-5, with unresolved D. The CDR3 loop spans 14 amino acids. V was pared by 0 bases and J by 0 bases, with 4 bases between. Germline lookup yields CDR1 KGHPV and CDR2 FQNQEV (reference sequence). Partial CDR3 DNA: TGTGCCAGCAGTCTGTCAGGGAACCAAGACACCCAGTAC. Translated, it gives CASSLSGNQDTQY. The full-length CDR3 reads as CASSLSGNQDTQYF. Supplemented by reference TRBV26 and TRBJ2-5, the full variable domain reads NSKVIQTPRYLVKGQGQKAKMRCIPEKGHPVVFWYQQNKNNEFKFLINFQNQEVLQQIDMTEKRFSAECPSNSPCSLEIQSSEAGDSALYLCASSLSGNQDTQYFGPGTRLLVL.

On this clone: The listed genes are named as in mouse. The read terminates 1 residue before the CDR3 end, so the remaining end is supplied by the germline J gene. The chain combines TRBV19 with TRBJ2-4; perhaps TRBD2 as D (6 bases). This CDR3 spans 13 amino acids. From germline, CDR1 is FNHDT and CDR2 SITEND (reference sequence). V lost 3 bases, J lost 1 base, and 6 bases lay in between. CDR3 loop: CASSTGGQNTLYF. The CDR3 DNA, read in part, is TGTGCCAGCAGTACTGGGGGTCAAAACACCTTGTAC.

Points on this clone: Mouse names are used for the genes. The CDR3 end lies 1 residue beyond the end of the read and is filled in from the germline J gene. The chain carries TRBV1 and TRBJ1-6; the D is unclear. TRBJ1-6 is labeled an ORF, and its function is uncertain. CDR1 is NSQYPW and CDR2 is LRSPGD in the germline V gene (reference sequence). The CDR3 consists of 16 residues. V lost 3 bases and J lost 0, with 9 bases in between. The CDR3 sequence: CTCSARQNSYNSPLYF. The part of the CDR3 DNA that was read is TGCACCTGCAGTGCCCGTCAAAATTCCTATAATTCGCCCCTCTAC.

About this clone itself: These gene names are mouse names. The CDR3 end is not reached by the read, which stops 1 residue before it; the germline J gene fills it in. This chain connects TRBV13-1 to TRBJ1-2, with D possibly matching TRBD1 (6 bases). This CDR3 has 13 residues. V was clipped by 5 bases and J by 2 bases, with 10 bases between them. Germline CDR1 NSHNY, CDR2 SYGAGN. CDR3 protein: CASSHQGNSDYTF. The CDR3 DNA, read in part, is TGTGCCAGCAGCCATCAGGGGAACTCCGACTACACC.

This clone appeared a single time. All gene names here are mouse names. The read comes to an end 1 residue before the CDR3 does, leaving the germline J gene to fill in the end. This chain connects TRBV5 to TRBJ2-4; D remains unclear. This CDR3 has 14 amino acids. V lost 0 bases and J 4 bases, leaving 8 bases between the germline ends. In germline, CDR1 is LGHNA, CDR2 YNLKQL (reference sequence). CDR3 loop: CASSQDPGKNTLYF. The sequenced part of the CDR3 DNA is TGTGCCAGCAGCCAAGATCCGGGAAAAAACACCTTGTAC.

Regarding this clone: Germline and genes here are mouse. The CDR3 end falls 1 residue outside the read, so it is completed with the germline J gene. The V gene is TRBV3, the J gene TRBJ2-1, with D uncertain. The CDR3 has 11 amino acids. Germline V lookup: CDR1 SNHLY, CDR2 FYNGKV (reference sequence). V gave up 3 bases and J gave up 5 bases, with 2 bases separating them. CDR3 amino acids: CASSFHAEQFF. CDR3 DNA, as far as it was read: TGTGCCAGCAGCTTTCATGCTGAGCAGTTC.

Points on this clone: Genes and germline are mouse. The CDR3 end falls 1 residue outside the read, so it is completed with the germline J gene. The chain carries TRBV13-3 and TRBJ2-3; possibly TRBD1 for D (6 bases). CDR1 is NNHDY, CDR2 SYVADS, per germline. Between the trimmed V and J ends, which lost 0 bases and 0 bases, there was a span of 11 bases. The CDR3 spans 16 residues. The CDR3 loop is CASSDARDNSAETLYF. The part of the CDR3 DNA that was read is TGTGCCAGCAGTGATGCACGGGACAATAGTGCAGAAACGCTGTAT.

Regarding this clone: Germline and genes here are mouse. The read falls 1 residue short of the CDR3 end, and the missing part is taken from the germline J gene. The chain carries TRBV12-1 and TRBJ2-3, with 10 positions matching TRBD1. In germline, CDR1 is SGHSN, CDR2 HYEKVE. The CDR3 runs to 14 residues. Trimming at V came to 1 base and at J to 4 bases, leaving 1 base not matched to a gene. CDR3 DNA, as far as it was read: TGTGCCAGCTCTCTGGGACAGGGGTCAGAAACGCTGTAT. It codes for CASSLGQGSETLY. The whole CDR3 sequence reads CASSLGQGSETLYF. Together with reference TRBV12-1 and TRBJ2-3, the CDR3 gives the full variable domain: DSGVVQSPRHIIKEKGGRSVLTCIPISGHSNVVWYQQTLGKELKFLIQHYEKVERDKGFLPSRFSVQQFDDYHSEMNMSALELEDSAMYFCASSLGQGSETLYFGSGTRLTVL.

As to this clone: Gene names refer to mouse genes. Read data end 1 residue before the CDR3 end; the end is taken from the germline J gene. The chain carries TRBV12-2 and TRBJ1-1; D is unresolved. Germline V gene sequence: CDR1 SGHLS, CDR2 HYDKME. This CDR3 is 12 amino acids long. Between the trimmed V and J ends, which lost 0 bases and 5 bases, there was a span of 6 bases. The sequenced CDR3 bases are TGTGCCAGCTCTCTCCTAGGTACAGAAGTCTTC. Amino acid sequence: CASSLLGTEVF. The CDR3 reads in full as CASSLLGTEVFF.

On this clone: Mouse germline and gene names are used. CDR3 residues: CASRLGAQNTLYF. The part of the CDR3 DNA that was read is TGTGCCAGCAGACTGGGGGCCCAAAACACCTTGTAC. This chain joins TRBV12-2 and TRBJ2-4; 9 bases match TRBD2. Read data end 1 residue before the CDR3 end; the end is taken from the germline J gene. Per germline, CDR1 SGHLS and CDR2 HYDKME. With V trimmed by 6 bases and J by 3 bases, 3 bases remained unmatched. The CDR3 is made up of 13 amino acids.

The table lists this clone with a few counts. Mouse gene names apply. With the read ending 1 residue before the CDR3 end, the germline J gene is used to fill in that end. The chain carries TRBV16 and TRBJ2-7; TRBD2 aligns across 9 bases. There are 13 residues in the CDR3. Germline CDR1 and CDR2: SGHSA and FRNQAP. V lost 4 bases and J lost 5; bases outside the gene matches: 3. The chain's CDR3 is CASSSDWGNEQYF. CDR3 DNA, as far as it was read: TGTGCAAGCAGCTCGGACTGGGGAAATGAACAGTAC.

This clone was found a few times. Gene names follow the mouse nomenclature. The observed sequence ends 1 residue before the CDR3 terminus, with the missing tail filled in from the germline J gene. This chain links TRBV26 with TRBJ2-7, with D maybe TRBD1 (7 bases). The CDR3 contains 12 residues. V gave up 3 bases and J gave up 6 bases, with 9 bases separating them. The germline V gene has CDR1 KGHPV and CDR2 FQNQEV (reference sequence). The CDR3 DNA, read in part, is TGTGCCAGCAGTCTAGGGGGCCTTGAACAGTAC. Translated, it gives CASSLGGLEQY. From start to end, the CDR3 is CASSLGGLEQYF.

About this clone: Genes here carry mouse names. The missing CDR3 end, 1 residue past where the read stops, is filled in from the germline J gene. The chain uses TRBV24 and TRBJ1-4; D unclear. Looked up from germline, CDR1 is KGHTA and CDR2 is FRNEEI. The CDR3 is 13 residues long. Trimming pared 4 bases from V and 4 bases from J, leaving 7 bases between. The covered CDR3 bases are TGTGCCAGCAGTCGGCAGGACAACGAAAGATTATTT. It is translated as CASSRQDNERLF. The whole CDR3 region reads CASSRQDNERLFF.

This clone was counted only a few times. Gene names and germline refer to mouse. The CDR3 region is CASSLDWGGAETLYF. The CDR3 DNA, read in part, is TGTGCCAGCAGTCTGGACTGGGGGGGCGCAGAAACGCTGTAT. The chain is built from TRBV26 and TRBJ2-3, with TRBD2 identical over 12 bases. With the read ending 1 residue before the CDR3 end, the germline J gene is used to fill in that end. Trimming cost V 2 bases and J 3 bases; bases outside gene matches: 0. The CDR3 covers 15 residues. Germline V gene sequence: CDR1 KGHPV, CDR2 FQNQEV (reference sequence).

A word on this clone: The gene names here belong to mouse. The read ends 1 residue early relative to the CDR3; the germline J gene fills the gap. J is TRBJ2-7 and V is TRBV13-2; D remains ambiguous. The CDR3 runs to 11 residues. Germline values: CDR1 NNHNN, CDR2 SYGAGS (reference sequence). V shed 3 bases and J shed 7 bases, with 8 bases lying between them. The covered CDR3 bases are TGTGCCAGCGGTGCCCTCCTGGAACAGTAC. Amino acids: CASGALLEQY. The entire CDR3 is CASGALLEQYF.

This clone was detected once. Mouse gene names and germline throughout. The chain's CDR3 is CAWSLAGARAEQFF. The covered CDR3 bases are TGTGCCTGGAGTCTAGCGGGGGCGCGGGCTGAGCAGTTC. The rearrangement links TRBV31 to TRBJ2-1; perhaps D is TRBD1 or TRBD2 (6 bases each). The CDR3 extends 1 residue past the end of the read, so its final part is completed from the germline J gene. Germline assignment: CDR1 GKSSPN and CDR2 SITVG. This CDR3 is 14 amino acids long. V was shortened by 0 bases and J by 7 bases, with 13 bases between the two germline ends.

Of note for this clone: Gene labels here are mouse ones. The read ends 1 residue early relative to the CDR3; the germline J gene fills the gap. This chain joins TRBV13-1 and TRBJ2-3, with D maybe TRBD1 (5 bases). The CDR3 has 14 residues. Germline CDR1 NSHNY, CDR2 SYGAGN. Trimming cost V 0 bases and J 3 bases, with 8 bases left between them. The CDR3 here is CASSDAGQAETLYF. The part of the CDR3 DNA that was read is TGTGCCAGCAGTGATGCAGGGCAGGCAGAAACGCTGTAT.

Sample share makes this clone large. Genes here carry mouse names. Read data end 1 residue before the CDR3 end; the end is taken from the germline J gene. The chain links TRBV26 to TRBJ2-7, with 7 bases aligning to TRBD1. CDR1 and CDR2 from the germline V gene are KGHPV and FQNQEV (reference sequence). The trim removed 5 bases at V and 0 bases at J, leaving 7 bases unmatched. The CDR3 extends over 15 amino acids. The CDR3 reads CASSTRQGSSYEQYF. The part of the CDR3 DNA that was read is TGTGCCAGCAGTACCAGACAGGGAAGCTCCTATGAACAGTAC.

In regard to this clone: Gene names follow the mouse nomenclature. Coverage ceases 1 residue before the CDR3 finishes, and the germline J gene fills in the end. This sequence joins TRBV26 and TRBJ1-4; no reliable D call. This CDR3 has 14 residues. CDR1 and CDR2 (germline): KGHPV, FQNQEV (reference sequence). The V gene lost 4 bases and the J gene lost 0 bases, with 6 bases spanning the gap. The covered CDR3 bases are TGTGCCAGCAGTCGGCCCCTTTCCAACGAAAGATTATTT. Protein product: CASSRPLSNERLF. In full, the CDR3 reads CASSRPLSNERLFF.

For this clone: Gene names and germline match the mouse. The read finishes 1 residue shy of the CDR3 end, and the germline J gene is used to complete it. The gene calls are TRBV12-1 and TRBJ2-7; 9 bases fit TRBD1. V was clipped by 0 bases and J by 6 bases; unmatched bases: 2. Germline CDR1 and CDR2: SGHSN and HYEKVE. The CDR3 sequence is 13 residues long. The sequenced CDR3 bases are TGTGCCAGCTCTCTCCGGGACAGGGCTGAACAGTAC. Its protein is CASSLRDRAEQY. The CDR3 reads in full as CASSLRDRAEQYF.

There are a few counts of this clone. Gene and germline names: mouse. The observed sequence ends 1 residue before the CDR3 terminus, with the missing tail filled in from the germline J gene. The rearrangement links TRBV15 to TRBJ2-7; 13 positions match TRBD2. Unmatched junction bases numbered 2, after V lost 5 bases and J lost 4 bases. CDR1 is SGHND, CDR2 FRSKSL, per germline. This CDR3 is built from 14 residues. CDR3 DNA (partial): TGTGCCAGCAGTCGGACTGGGGGGGCGTATGAACAGTAC. Its protein product is CASSRTGGAYEQY. The CDR3, in full, reads CASSRTGGAYEQYF.